A single sample gave rise to the 7 T cell receptor beta chains below, sequenced in a study of T cell clusters in autoimmune cytopenias. One tube held mixed TRB-A and TRB-B primer pools for touch-down PCR. TCRdb re-called the multiplex PCR reads; one entry per CDR3 protein, DNA not given. The repertoire table contains about 3,800 distinct CDR3 sequences. Tens of thousands of genome equivalents of blood DNA were amplified for TRB. The same sample was also studied in work on T cell repertoires in aging, cancer and after chemotherapy.

Sequencing was done on a sample of peripheral blood. The source is a human donor in good health.

By frequency, this clonotype registers medium-sized. This rearrangement joins TRBV27 to TRBJ1-4; TCRdb lists TRBD1, though no DNA is available to test this call. The CDR3 is 15 residues long. Germline CDR1 is MNHEY and CDR2 is SMNVEV (reference sequence). CDR3 protein: CASSLSGQGAKKLFF.

According to its frequency, this clonotype is medium-sized. V is TRBV7-6 and J is TRBJ2-2. Per the germline V gene, CDR1 is SGHVS and CDR2 is FNYEAQ. The CDR3 loop spans 15 amino acids. The CDR3 region is CASSLREPNTGELFF.

Judged by frequency, this clonotype is medium-sized. The rearrangement links TRBV19 to TRBJ1-5. Germline CDR1 LNHDA, CDR2 SQIVND (reference sequence). This CDR3 comprises 15 residues. The CDR3 here is CASSIGGSQNQPQHF.

V is TRBV6-5 and J is TRBJ1-2; TCRdb calls TRBD1, which cannot be checked without DNA. The CDR3 spans 15 residues. The germline CDR1 and CDR2 sequences are MNHEY and SVGAGI. The CDR3 is CASSEAKGSNYGYTF.

This chain joins TRBV13 and TRBJ1-3. Per the germline V gene, CDR1 is PRHDT and CDR2 is FYEKMQ (reference sequence). The CDR3 length is 14 residues. CDR3 residues: CASSLDGYGNTIYF.

By frequency, this clonotype registers medium-sized. The gene calls are TRBV27 and TRBJ1-2; no DNA is available, so the TRBD1 call from TCRdb remains unchecked. Looked up from germline, CDR1 is MNHEY and CDR2 is SMNVEV (reference sequence). This CDR3 is 17 amino acids long. This CDR3 reads CASSLSSPGTGAYGYTF.

In terms of frequency, this clonotype is medium-sized. The V call is TRBV6-1, the J call TRBJ2-1. The germline gives CDR1 MNHNS, CDR2 SASEGT. The CDR3 contains 12 residues. The CDR3 spells CASSVVNNEQFF.